The T cell receptor beta chain under discussion was sequenced for a study of blood T cell repertoires in COVID-19. Study at large: Collection of acute and convalescent COVID-19 samples took place in the United States, Italy and Spain. In each case, the material was cDNA or gDNA derived from T cells, B-cell-depleted T cells, or PBMCs.

In the original workflow: Researchers report that nucleated cell counts were estimated from reference gene primer amplification. Libraries were prepared by immunoSEQ multiplex PCR; TCRdb keeps only in-frame clonotypes and omits some of them. The V and J calls and the clone size are those of that table, but D and trimming were determined from the DNA. Of approximately 170,000 clones listed, about 83% are singletons. This clone has a single count. Germline trimming cut 4 bases from V and 4 bases from J; bases unmatched to any gene: 10. The CDR3 covers 16 residues. Germline assignment: CDR1 SEHNR and CDR2 FQNEAQ (reference sequence).

The sequence came from a man between 65 and 85 years old who had recovered from COVID-19. The rearrangement joins TRBV7-9 to TRBJ2-1; 7 nucleotides line up with TRBD2. Input material: peripheral blood. The CDR3 sequence is CASSYGSGTIYNEQFF. The CDR3, as DNA: TGTGCCAGCAGCTATGGGAGCGGGACTATTTACAATGAGCAGTTCTTC.